The clone carrying this T cell receptor (beta chain) was recorded once. What it recognizes is unknown. Full-length variable regions came from constant-region reverse primers plus semi-nested Nested Universal Primer A PCR. One entry per CDR3 protein, called by TCRdb with MiXCR from the 5' RACE reads. Of tens of thousands of distinct CDR3 sequences detected, about 20% appear once; the ten largest clones hold approximately 3%. Study conclusions and caveats: Greatest tumor Treg TCR overlap was with tumor naive CD4+ cells. Tumor memory CD4+ T cell TCR gene usage clustered with blood and lymph node memory CD4+ cells and lymph node naive CD4+ cells.

This receptor was taken from a female donor with breast cancer. Sequencing was performed on naive CD4+ T cells sorted from a lymph node. Subset noted: naive CD4+ T cells, CD4+CD45RA+CD25-.

The CDR3 DNA follows: TGTGCCAGCAGTTTCGGGGGTGATGACTACACCTTC. It specifies CASSFGGDDYTF. The gene calls are TRBV28 and TRBJ1-2, with a possible D match to TRBD1 (5 bases). The length of the CDR3 is 12 residues. Germline V lookup: CDR1 MDHEN, CDR2 SYDVKM. Trimming left V 3 bases short and J 10 bases short, with 12 bases between.